These 20 T cell receptor beta chains share one sample of origin, sequenced in a study of CD8+CD57+ T cells in acquired aplastic anemia. CD8+CD57+ cell expansion had been shown by flow cytometry in patients chosen for sequencing. Investigators profiled TCR beta VDJ and CDR3 from genomic DNA template. One entry per CDR3 protein results from TCRdb running MiXCR on the reads. This table has 150,000 to 200,000 distinct CDR3 sequences, 40% to 60% appearing once. Sequences were obtained from sorted CD4+, CD8+, or CD8+CD57+ T cells (not recorded which) from PBMCs. These receptors were obtained from a human donor with aplastic anemia.

CDR3 in DNA: TGTGCCATCAGTGACTCTAGCGGGCAAGAGACCCAGTACTTC. It codes for CAISDSSGQETQYF. The chain uses TRBV10-3 and TRBJ2-5, with TRBD2 matching 8 bases. The CDR3 totals 14 residues. After removal of 3 bases from V and 2 bases from J, the junction contained 2 bases not matched to a gene. Germline lookup yields CDR1 ENHRY and CDR2 SYGVKD.

The count of this clonotype is one. The junction differs from germline at one of its ends, possibly a read error. This rearrangement joins TRBV19 to TRBJ2-6; D unclear. The CDR3 has 11 residues. The germline CDR1 and CDR2 sequences are LNHDA and SQIVND (reference sequence). The CDR3 DNA is TGTGCCAGTAGTACCCCCAAAGTCCTGACTTTC. It translates to CASSTPKVLTF.

The V call is TRBV7-9, the J call TRBJ2-7; no clear D. This CDR3 has 12 residues. Trimming cost V 5 bases and J 5 bases, with 10 bases left between them. From germline, CDR1 is SEHNR and CDR2 FQNEAQ (reference sequence). The CDR3 DNA is TGTGCCAGCAGCATTACAGTTCACGAGCAGTACTTC. It encodes CASSITVHEQYF.

This clonotype showed up just once. The chain links TRBV27 to TRBJ2-7, with TRBD2 as a possible D gene (6 bases). There are 14 residues in the CDR3. V was trimmed by 10 bases and J by 1 base, leaving 17 bases between them. CDR1 and CDR2 (germline): MNHEY, SMNVEV (reference sequence). CDR3 in amino acids: CATRGSIESYEQYF. The CDR3 DNA reads as TGTGCCACCCGGGGGAGTATAGAATCCTACGAGCAGTACTTC.

This clonotype was observed at least ten times. CDR3 DNA sequence: TGTGCCACCAGTGATTTTCTCAGGGGGAGTGAGCAGTTCTTC. Translating gives CATSDFLRGSEQFF. V and J are TRBV24-1 and TRBJ2-1, with 7 positions matching TRBD1. Germline trimming cut 1 base from V and 9 bases from J; bases unmatched to any gene: 5. Germline values: CDR1 KGHDR, CDR2 SFDVKD. This CDR3 has 14 residues.

The table lists this clonotype with many counts. V gene TRBV11-2 combines with J gene TRBJ2-7; D may be TRBD2 (6 bases). Germline CDR1 and CDR2: SGHAT and FQNNGV. The V end lost 4 bases, the J end lost 5 bases, and 18 bases lay between the germline ends. CDR3 size: 15 residues. This chain's CDR3 is CASSSGVKSWDEQYF. CDR3 coding DNA: TGTGCCAGCAGCTCGGGAGTCAAGTCTTGGGACGAGCAGTACTTC.

This sequence joins TRBV9 and TRBJ1-5; D unresolved. V lost 3 bases to trimming and J lost 6 bases, with 10 bases between them. Germline V CDR1 and CDR2: SGDLS, YYNGEE. CDR3 length: 13 residues. The CDR3 region is CASSEGPSQPQHF. The DNA for the CDR3 is TGTGCCAGCAGCGAAGGACCTTCTCAGCCCCAGCATTTT. Drawing the rest from reference TRBV9 and TRBJ1-5, the complete variable domain is DSGVTQTPKHLITATGQRVTLRCSPRSGDLSVYWYQQSLDQGLQFLIQYYNGEERAKGNILERFSAQQFPDLHSELNLSSLELGDSALYFCASSEGPSQPQHFGDGTRLSIL.

In this sample, this clonotype turned up many times. The CDR3: CASSERAPEAFF. For the CDR3, the DNA is TGCGCCAGCAGTGAGCGGGCCCCCGAAGCTTTCTTT. This chain uses TRBV10-2 with TRBJ1-1; D is undetermined. Trimming left V 2 bases short and J 8 bases short, with 9 bases between. The CDR3 extends over 12 amino acids. Germline CDR1 WSHSY, CDR2 SAAADI.

This clonotype was counted a few times. The gene calls are TRBV7-3 and TRBJ2-7; maybe TRBD1 (5 bases). From germline, CDR1 is SGHTA and CDR2 FQGTGA. With 5 bases removed from V and 3 bases from J, the gap between germline ends came to 11 bases. This CDR3 has 13 residues. CDR3 nucleotide sequence: TGTGCCAGCAGCAGGGGTAGGGGCTACGAGCAGTACTTC. This codes for CASSRGRGYEQYF.

The sample holds many counts of this clonotype. The chain couples TRBV6-5 to TRBJ2-2, with 8 bases fitting TRBD2. V dropped 4 bases and J dropped 4; count of bases not matched to a gene: 5. The CDR3 is made up of 15 amino acids. Germline values: CDR1 MNHEY, CDR2 SVGAGI. CDR3: CASSSPGLVTGELFF. The CDR3 coding sequence is TGTGCCAGCAGTTCGCCGGGACTAGTCACCGGGGAGCTGTTTTTT.

This clonotype was counted a few times. The rearrangement joins TRBV7-4 to TRBJ1-1; 7 bases agree with TRBD1. CDR1 and CDR2 (germline): SGHVT, SQSDAQ. V shed 5 bases, J shed 4 bases, and the junction held 4 bases outside the gene matches. This CDR3 comprises 13 residues. The CDR3 nucleotides read TGTGCCAGCAGCACGACAGGGTTCACTGAAGCTTTCTTT. Protein product: CASSTTGFTEAFF.

The J gene is TRBJ1-1, the V gene TRBV29-1, with D maybe TRBD1 (5 bases). This CDR3 comprises 12 residues. V dropped 6 bases and J dropped 5 bases, with 13 bases sitting between them. Germline CDR1 and CDR2: SQVTM and ANQGSEA. CDR3 loop: CSVGGTGTEAFF. The DNA of the CDR3 is TGCAGCGTCGGAGGGACCGGGACTGAAGCTTTCTTT.

This chain uses TRBV7-9 with TRBJ1-1; a weak D match, TRBD1 (6 bases). V was shortened by 6 bases and J by 5 bases, with 19 bases between the two germline ends. The CDR3 loop spans 15 amino acids. The germline V gene encodes CDR1 SEHNR and CDR2 FQNEAQ (reference sequence). Here the CDR3 reads CASSHGGGLSTEAFF. In nucleotides, the CDR3 is TGTGCCAGCAGTCACGGGGGGGGGCTAAGTACTGAAGCTTTCTTT.

The table lists this clonotype with many counts. The CDR3 protein is CASSWDQNNEQFF. The DNA of the CDR3 is TGTGCCAGCAGTTGGGACCAGAACAATGAGCAGTTCTTC. This sequence joins TRBV12-3 or TRBV12-4 and TRBJ2-1; either TRBD1 or TRBD2 may supply D (5 bases each). The CDR3 extends over 13 amino acids. V shed 4 bases and J shed 5 bases, with 9 bases lying between them.

The chain has TRBV7-9 and TRBJ1-1; no clear D. V lost 1 base, J lost 6 bases, and 6 bases lay in between. Germline V CDR1 and CDR2: SEHNR, FQNEAQ (reference sequence). This CDR3 spans 12 amino acids. The CDR3 here is CASSLDGPEAFF. The CDR3 DNA sequence: TGTGCCAGCAGCTTAGACGGACCTGAAGCTTTCTTT.

Turning to this clonotype: This may come from a read error, since a much larger clone is one base off. The rearrangement joins TRBV4-2 to TRBJ2-7; 11 bases line up with TRBD1. The V gene's germline CDR1 is LGHNA and CDR2 YNFKEQ. The CDR3 runs 16 residues. J lost 3 bases, V lost 1 base, and 5 bases had no gene match. The DNA for the CDR3 is TGTGCCAGCAGCCAAGGTCCTGGGACAGGGGGCTACGAGCAGTACTTC. It is translated as CASSQGPGTGGYEQYF.

Concerning this clonotype itself: This CDR3 is missing its conserved last phenylalanine or tryptophan, likely due to a read error. The chain joins TRBV20-1 to TRBJ2-3; D is tentatively TRBD1 or TRBD2 (5 bases each). The V and J ends lost 5 bases and 7 bases respectively, with 16 bases between them. This CDR3 is built from 13 residues. Germline V CDR1 and CDR2: DFQATT, SNEGSKA (reference sequence). Here the CDR3 reads CSAVIGETNTQYL. CDR3 in DNA: TGCAGTGCTGTCATAGGGGAGACCAATACGCAGTATCTT.

The V call is TRBV7-8, the J call TRBJ2-7, with D tentatively TRBD1 (6 bases). V lost 5 bases to trimming and J lost 3 bases, with 14 bases between them. The germline gives CDR1 SGHVS, CDR2 FQNEAQ. The CDR3 covers 14 residues. The CDR3 is CASSTPTGIYEQYF. In nucleotides, the CDR3 is TGTGCCAGCAGCACCCCGACAGGAATCTACGAGCAGTACTTC.

This clonotype appeared once. This chain uses TRBV12-3 or TRBV12-4 with TRBJ2-7; D remains ambiguous. The V and J ends lost 5 bases and 6 bases respectively, with 14 bases between them. The CDR3 covers 13 residues. Here the CDR3 reads CASSPQPGFEQYF. As DNA, the CDR3 is TGTGCCAGCAGTCCGCAACCAGGCTTCGAGCAGTACTTC.

In this sample, this clonotype turned up many times. V and J are TRBV11-1 and TRBJ2-3; 8 nucleotides match TRBD2. V shed 2 bases and J 2 bases; nucleotides not matched to a gene: 3. Germline loops: CDR1 SGHAT, CDR2 FQDESV (reference sequence). This CDR3 is 15 amino acids long. DNA of the CDR3: TGTGCCAGCAGCTTAACTAGCGGACCCACAGATACGCAGTATTTT. This codes for CASSLTSGPTDTQYF.